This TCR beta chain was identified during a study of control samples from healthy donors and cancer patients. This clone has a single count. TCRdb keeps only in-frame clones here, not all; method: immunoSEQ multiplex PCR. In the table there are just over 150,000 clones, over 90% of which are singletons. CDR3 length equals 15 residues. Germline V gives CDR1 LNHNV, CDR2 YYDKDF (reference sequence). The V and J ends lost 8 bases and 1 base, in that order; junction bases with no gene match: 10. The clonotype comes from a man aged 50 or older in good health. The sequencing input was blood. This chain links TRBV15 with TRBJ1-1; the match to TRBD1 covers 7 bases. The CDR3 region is CATRAGGKANTEAFF. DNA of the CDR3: TGTGCCACCCGGGCAGGGGGGAAGGCGAACACTGAAGCTTTCTTT.